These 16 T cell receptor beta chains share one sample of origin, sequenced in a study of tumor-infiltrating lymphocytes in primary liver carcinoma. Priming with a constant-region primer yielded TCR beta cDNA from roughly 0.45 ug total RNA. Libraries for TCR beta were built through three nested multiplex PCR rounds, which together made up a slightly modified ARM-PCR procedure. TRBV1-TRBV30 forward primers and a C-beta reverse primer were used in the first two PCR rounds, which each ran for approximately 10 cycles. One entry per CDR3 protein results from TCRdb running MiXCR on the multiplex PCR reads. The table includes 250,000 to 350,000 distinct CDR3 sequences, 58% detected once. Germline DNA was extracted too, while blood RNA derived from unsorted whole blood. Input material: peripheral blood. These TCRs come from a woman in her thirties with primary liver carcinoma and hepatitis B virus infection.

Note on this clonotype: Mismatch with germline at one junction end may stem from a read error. CDR3 sequence: CASSFGGDTGEPFF. CDR3 in DNA: TGTGCCAGCAGTTTTGGCGGGGACACCGGGGAGCCGTTTTTT. The chain uses TRBV11-1 and TRBJ2-2; perhaps D is TRBD1 or TRBD2 (6 bases each). Germline V gene data show CDR1 as SGHAT and CDR2 as FQDESV (reference sequence). CDR3 length: 14 amino acids.

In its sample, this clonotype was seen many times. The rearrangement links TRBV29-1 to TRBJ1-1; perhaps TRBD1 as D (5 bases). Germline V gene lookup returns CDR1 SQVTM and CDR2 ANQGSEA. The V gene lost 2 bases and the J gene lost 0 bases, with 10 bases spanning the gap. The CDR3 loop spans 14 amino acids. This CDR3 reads CSVEQGTMNTEAFF. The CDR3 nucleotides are TGCAGCGTTGAACAGGGCACTATGAACACTGAAGCTTTCTTT.

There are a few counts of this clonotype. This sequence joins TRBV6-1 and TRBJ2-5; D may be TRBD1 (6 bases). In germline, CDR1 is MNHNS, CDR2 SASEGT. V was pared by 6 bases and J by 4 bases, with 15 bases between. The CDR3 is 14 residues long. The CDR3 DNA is TGTGCCAGCAGAAGAACAGGGAGTAGAGAGACCCAGTACTTC. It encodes CASRRTGSRETQYF.

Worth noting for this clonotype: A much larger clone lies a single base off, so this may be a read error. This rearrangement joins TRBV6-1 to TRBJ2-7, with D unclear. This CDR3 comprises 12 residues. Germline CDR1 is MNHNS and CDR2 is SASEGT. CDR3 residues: CVSSEAGYEQYF. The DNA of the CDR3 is TGTGTCAGCAGTGAAGCTGGCTACGAGCAGTACTTC.

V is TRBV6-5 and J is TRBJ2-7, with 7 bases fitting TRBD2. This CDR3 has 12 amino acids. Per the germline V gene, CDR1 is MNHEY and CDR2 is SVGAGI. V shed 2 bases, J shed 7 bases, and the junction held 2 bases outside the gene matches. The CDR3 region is CASSYPREEQYF. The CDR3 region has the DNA TGTGCCAGCAGTTACCCGCGGGAGGAGCAGTACTTC.

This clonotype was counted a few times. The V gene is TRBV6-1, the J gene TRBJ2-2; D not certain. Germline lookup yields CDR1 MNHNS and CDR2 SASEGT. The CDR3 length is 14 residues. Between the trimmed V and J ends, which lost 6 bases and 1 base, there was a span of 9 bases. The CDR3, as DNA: TGTGCCAGCAGGTGGACGGTGAACACCGGGGAGCTGTTTTTT. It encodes CASRWTVNTGELFF.

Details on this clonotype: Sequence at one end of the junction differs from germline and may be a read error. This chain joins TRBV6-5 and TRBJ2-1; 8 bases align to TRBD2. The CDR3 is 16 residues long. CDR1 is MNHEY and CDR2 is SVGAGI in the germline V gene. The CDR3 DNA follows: TGTGCCAGAAGTTACTCGACAGCGGGAGCGGGCAATGAACAGTTCTTC. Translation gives CARSYSTAGAGNEQFF.

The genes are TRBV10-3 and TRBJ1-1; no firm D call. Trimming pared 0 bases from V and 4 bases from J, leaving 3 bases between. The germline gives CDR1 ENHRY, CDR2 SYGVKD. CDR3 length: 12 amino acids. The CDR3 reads CAISESPTEAFF. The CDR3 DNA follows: TGTGCCATCAGTGAGTCGCCCACTGAAGCTTTCTTT.

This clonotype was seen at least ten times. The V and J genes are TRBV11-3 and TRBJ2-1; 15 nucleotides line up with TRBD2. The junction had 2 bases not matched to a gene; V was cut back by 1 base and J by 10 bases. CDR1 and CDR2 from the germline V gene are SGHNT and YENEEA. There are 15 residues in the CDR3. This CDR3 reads CASSLGTSGRGEQFF. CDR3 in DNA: TGTGCCAGCAGCTTAGGGACTAGCGGGAGGGGGGAGCAGTTCTTC.

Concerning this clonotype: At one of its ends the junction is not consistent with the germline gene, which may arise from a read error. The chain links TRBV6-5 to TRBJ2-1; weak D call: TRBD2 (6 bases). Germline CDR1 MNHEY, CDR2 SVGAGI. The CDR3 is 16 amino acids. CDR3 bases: TGTACCAGCAGCCCTAACCCCGGGACTCCGAACAATGAGCAGTTCTTC. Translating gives CTSSPNPGTPNNEQFF.

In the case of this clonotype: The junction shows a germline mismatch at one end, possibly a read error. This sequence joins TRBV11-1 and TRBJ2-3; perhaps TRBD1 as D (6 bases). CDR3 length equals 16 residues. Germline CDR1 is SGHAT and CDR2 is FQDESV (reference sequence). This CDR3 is CASSTWTAKVTDTQYF. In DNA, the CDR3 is TGTGCAAGCAGCACCTGGACAGCCAAGGTCACAGATACGCAGTATTTT. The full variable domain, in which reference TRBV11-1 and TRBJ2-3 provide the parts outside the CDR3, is EAEVAQSPRYKITEKSQAVAFWCDPISGHATLYWYRQILGQGPELLVQFQDESVVDDSQLPKDRFSAERLKGVDSTLKIQPAELGDSAMYLCASSTWTAKVTDTQYFGPGTRLTVL.

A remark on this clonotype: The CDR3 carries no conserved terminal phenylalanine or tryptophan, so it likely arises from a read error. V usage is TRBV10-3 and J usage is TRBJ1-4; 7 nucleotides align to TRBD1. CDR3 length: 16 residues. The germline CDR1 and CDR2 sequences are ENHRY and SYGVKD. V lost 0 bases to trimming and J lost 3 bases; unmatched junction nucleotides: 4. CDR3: CAISESTGAPNEKLFL. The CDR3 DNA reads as TGTGCCATCAGTGAGTCAACAGGGGCGCCTAATGAAAAACTGTTTTTA.

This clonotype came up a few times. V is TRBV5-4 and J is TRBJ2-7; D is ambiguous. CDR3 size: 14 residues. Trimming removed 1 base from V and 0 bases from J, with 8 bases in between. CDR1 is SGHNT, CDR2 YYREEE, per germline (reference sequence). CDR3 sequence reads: CASSLSWGSYEQYF. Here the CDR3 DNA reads TGTGCCAGCAGCTTGAGCTGGGGCTCCTACGAGCAGTACTTC.

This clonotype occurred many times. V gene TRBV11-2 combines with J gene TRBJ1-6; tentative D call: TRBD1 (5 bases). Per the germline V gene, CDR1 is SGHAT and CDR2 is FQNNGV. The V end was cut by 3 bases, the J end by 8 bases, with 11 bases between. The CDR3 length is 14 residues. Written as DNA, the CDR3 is TGTGCCAGCAGCTTTCTAGGGGTATATTCACCCCTCCACTTT. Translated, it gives CASSFLGVYSPLHF.

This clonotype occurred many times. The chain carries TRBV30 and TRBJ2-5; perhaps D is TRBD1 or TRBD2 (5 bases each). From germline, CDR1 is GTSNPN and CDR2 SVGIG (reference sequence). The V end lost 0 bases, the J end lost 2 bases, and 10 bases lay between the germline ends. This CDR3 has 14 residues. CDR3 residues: CAWSVPGRQETQYF. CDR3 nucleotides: TGTGCCTGGAGTGTACCGGGACGTCAAGAGACCCAGTACTTC.

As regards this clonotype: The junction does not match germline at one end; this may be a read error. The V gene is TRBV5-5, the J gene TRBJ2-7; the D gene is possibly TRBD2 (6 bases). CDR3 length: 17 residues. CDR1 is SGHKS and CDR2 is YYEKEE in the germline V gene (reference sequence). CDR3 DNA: TGTGCCAGCCGCTTGGACGGAAACCCGGGGGTCCCCTACGAGCAGTACTTC. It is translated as CASRLDGNPGVPYEQYF.